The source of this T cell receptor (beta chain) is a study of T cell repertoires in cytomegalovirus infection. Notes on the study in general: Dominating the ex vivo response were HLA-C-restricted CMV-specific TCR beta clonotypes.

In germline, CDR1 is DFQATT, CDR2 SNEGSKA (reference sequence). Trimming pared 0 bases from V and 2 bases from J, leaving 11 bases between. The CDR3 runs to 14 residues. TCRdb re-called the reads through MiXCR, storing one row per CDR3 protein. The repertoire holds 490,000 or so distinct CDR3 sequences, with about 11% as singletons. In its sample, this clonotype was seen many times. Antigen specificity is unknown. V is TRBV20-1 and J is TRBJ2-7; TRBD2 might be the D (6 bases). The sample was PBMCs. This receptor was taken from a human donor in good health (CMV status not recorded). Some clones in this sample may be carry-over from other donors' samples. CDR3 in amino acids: CSARDSGTPYEQYF. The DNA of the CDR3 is TGCAGTGCTAGAGATTCCGGGACTCCCTACGAGCAGTACTTC.